A selection of T cell receptor beta chains follows, all from one sample in a study of blood T cell repertoires in COVID-19. Libraries were prepared by immunoSEQ multiplex PCR; TCRdb keeps only in-frame clonotypes and omits some of them. This sample yields about 160,000 clones, of which roughly nine tenths are seen a single time; roughly 19% belongs to the top ten. The specimen was peripheral blood. The receptors shown here come from a man aged 55 to 70 with active or convalescent COVID-19. Each CDR3 is given with its conserved first and last residue. D genes are given only for firm matches. Rows may omit the clone size; those that give it use once, few, many or a size class.

CDR3 DNA | CDR3 protein | clone size | V gene | D gene | J gene
TGTGCCATCAGTTATATAGAGAACACTGAAGCTTTCTTT | CAISYIENTEAFF | - | TRBV10-3 | - | TRBJ1-1
TGTGCCAGCAGCCCCCAGGGTTGGAATCAGCCCCAGCATTTT | CASSPQGWNQPQHF | - | TRBV3-1/TRBV3-2 | - | TRBJ1-5
TGCGCCAGCAGCTTGGCTTCACTTTACACCGGGGAGCTGTTTTTT | CASSLASLYTGELFF | - | TRBV5-1 | - | TRBJ2-2
TGTGCCAGCAGACTGACTAGCGGGAGGGATACGCAGTATTTT | CASRLTSGRDTQYF | - | TRBV2 | TRBD2 | TRBJ2-3
TGTGCCACCAGTGACCCGGGACAGGAGAGGGTCTATGGCTACACCTTC | CATSDPGQERVYGYTF | - | TRBV24-1 | TRBD1 | TRBJ1-2
TGTGCCAGCAGGTCAGGGCTCAATCAGCCCCAGCATTTT | CASRSGLNQPQHF | once | TRBV5-8 | - | TRBJ1-5
TGTGCCAGCAGACCTCAGGGGGGGGAGCTGTTTTTT | CASRPQGGELFF | - | TRBV13 | - | TRBJ2-2
TGCGCCAGCAGCTTGTCAGCTCAGGGGGCGACCGGGGAGCTGTTTTTT | CASSLSAQGATGELFF | once | TRBV5-1 | TRBD1 | TRBJ2-2
TGTGCCAGCAGCACCCAGGGGGACACTGAAGCTTTCTTT | CASSTQGDTEAFF | - | TRBV7-2 | TRBD1 | TRBJ1-1
TGTGCCAGCAGTGAACGTCCCCCGGGGGATGAGCAGTTCTTC | CASSERPPGDEQFF | once | TRBV6-1 | - | TRBJ2-1
TGTGCCAGCAGCCAACGCCCTGGCGGGGCAGATACGCAGTATTTT | CASSQRPGGADTQYF | - | TRBV3-1/TRBV3-2 | - | TRBJ2-3
TGTGCCAGTACGGGACAGACTAGCGAGCAGTACTTC | CASTGQTSEQYF | - | TRBV6-4 | - | TRBJ2-7
TGTGCCATCAGTTTAGGACTAGGCCCCTACAATGAGCAGTTCTTC | CAISLGLGPYNEQFF | once | TRBV10-3 | TRBD2 | TRBJ2-1
TGTGCCAGTAGTATCGTAAGCGGGAGTAGGCAAGAGACCCAGTACTTC | CASSIVSGSRQETQYF | - | TRBV19 | TRBD2 | TRBJ2-5
TGTGCCAGCAGCTTAGCGACCCTAGGCGCTGAAGCTTTCTTT | CASSLATLGAEAFF | - | TRBV7-8 | - | TRBJ1-1
TGTGCCAGTAGTACTAGTAAGCGGGAGGAAGAGACCCAGTACTTC | CASSTSKREEETQYF | - | TRBV19 | TRBD2 | TRBJ2-5
TGTGCCAGCAGCCGACCTACAGGGGCCGACTCCTATAATTCACCCCTCCACTTT | CASSRPTGADSYNSPLHF | - | TRBV9 | TRBD1 | TRBJ1-6
TGCGCCAGCAGCCAAGATGGTGACAGGGACGAGCAGTACTTC | CASSQDGDRDEQYF | - | TRBV4-1 | TRBD1 | TRBJ2-7
TGTGCCATCAGTCGGACCGACAGGGAGGTTATTGGCTACACCTTC | CAISRTDREVIGYTF | - | TRBV10-3 | TRBD1 | TRBJ1-2
TGCGCCAGCAGCCCGGGGGACAGTTCGAATCAGCCCCAGCATTTT | CASSPGDSSNQPQHF | - | TRBV5-1 | TRBD1 | TRBJ1-5
TGCGCCACCCGTGCGACTAGCGGGGGAGAGACCCAGTACTTC | CATRATSGGETQYF | - | TRBV10-1 | TRBD2 | TRBJ2-5
TGTGCCATCAGTGTACAATATAATTCACCCCTCCACTTT | CAISVQYNSPLHF | - | TRBV10-3 | - | TRBJ1-6
TGTGCCAGCAGCTCCTCCGGGGGGGAGACCCAGTACTTC | CASSSSGGETQYF | - | TRBV11-2 | TRBD2 | TRBJ2-5
TGCGCCAGCAGTACACCAGGGATTCAGCAGTTCTTC | CASSTPGIQQFF | - | TRBV10-1 | - | TRBJ2-1